This TCR beta chain was identified in a study of T cell responses to AZD1222 COVID-19 vaccine. Study as a whole: Pooling of second doses given at about 4 or about 12 weeks was done. Study observations and caveats: Seropositive AZD1222 recipients at baseline numbered only five or six.

This table comes from immunoSEQ multiplex PCR, and its TCRdb copy is limited to in-frame clones, with some not included. Of roughly 140,000 clones listed, 90% to 95% are singletons. The germline V gene encodes CDR1 KGHSH and CDR2 LQKENI. The CDR3 spans 17 residues. V lost 4 bases and J lost 0; bases outside the gene matches: 5. Turning to this clone: Its target is unknown.

The starting material was peripheral blood, obtained on day 0 of AZD1222 vaccination. The rearrangement joins TRBV18 to TRBJ1-3, with TRBD1 matching over 11 bases. The source of this sequence is an adult in good health. CDR3 in DNA: TGTGCCAGCTCACGGGAAGGACAGGGGGCCTCTGGAAACACCATATATTTT. It is translated as CASSREGQGASGNTIYF.